These 27 T cell receptor beta chains share one sample of origin, sequenced in a study of T cell responses to AZD1222 COVID-19 vaccine. The table came from immunoSEQ multiplex PCR; TCRdb's copy has only in-frame clones and leaves some out. This sample has over 95,000 clones; roughly nine tenths occur once, and the top ten carry about 2.9%. This material consisted of peripheral blood, taken on day 0 of AZD1222 vaccination. Receptor source: an adult in good health.

J is TRBJ2-7 and V is TRBV12-3 or TRBV12-4, with D uncertain. V was cut by 2 bases and J by 7 bases, with 12 bases left in between. The CDR3 consists of 13 residues. CDR3 sequence: CASSLYGAGEQYF. The CDR3 nucleotides are TGTGCCAGCAGTTTATATGGCGCCGGGGAGCAGTACTTC.

The chain combines TRBV11-3 with TRBJ2-5; the D gene is possibly TRBD2 (5 bases). CDR3 length: 15 residues. The V end lost 5 bases, the J end lost 1 base, and 14 bases lay between the germline ends. Germline CDR1 and CDR2: SGHNT and YENEEA. The CDR3 protein is CASSPSGWAQETQYF. In DNA, the CDR3 is TGTGCCAGCAGCCCGTCGGGGTGGGCCCAAGAGACCCAGTACTTC.

The chain couples TRBV6-2 or TRBV6-3 to TRBJ2-5; unclear D gene. The germline CDR1 and CDR2 sequences are MNHEY and SVGEGT. The germline V and J ends were trimmed by 2 bases and 3 bases, with 7 bases remaining between them. This CDR3 has 13 residues. CDR3 residues: CASSYVREETQYF. For the CDR3, the DNA is TGTGCCAGCAGTTACGTACGGGAAGAGACCCAGTACTTC.

The gene calls are TRBV27 and TRBJ1-2; D not resolved. The CDR3 totals 12 residues. Germline V gene data show CDR1 as MNHEY and CDR2 as SMNVEV (reference sequence). Trimming shortened V by 10 bases and J by 5 bases, and 14 bases separated the two germline ends. The CDR3 reads CATVATPYGYTF. CDR3 in DNA: TGTGCCACAGTTGCGACCCCATATGGCTACACCTTC.

The genes are TRBV30 and TRBJ2-2; 7 nucleotides match TRBD2. Losses at the gene ends were 0 bases for V and 0 bases for J; bases not matched to a gene: 4. The CDR3 consists of 16 residues. Germline V gene lookup returns CDR1 GTSNPN and CDR2 SVGIG (reference sequence). Here the CDR3 DNA reads TGTGCCTGGAGTGTACGCCGGGGGGCGAACACCGGGGAGCTGTTTTTT. Its protein product is CAWSVRRGANTGELFF.

The chain uses TRBV5-1 and TRBJ1-4; D may be TRBD1 (6 bases). This CDR3 has 15 residues. Trimming pared 4 bases from V and 7 bases from J, leaving 17 bases between. The germline V gene encodes CDR1 SGHRS and CDR2 YFSETQ. CDR3 in DNA: TGCGCCAGCAGCCTGGGGGACAACGGAAGTGAAAAACTGTTTTTT. Its protein is CASSLGDNGSEKLFF.

This clone is a singleton in its sample. This rearrangement joins TRBV7-6 to TRBJ1-1, with 7 nucleotides matching TRBD1. This CDR3 has 14 amino acids. After removal of 2 bases from V and 4 bases from J, the junction contained 4 bases not matched to a gene. Germline CDR1 and CDR2: SGHVS and FNYEAQ. CDR3 in DNA: TGTGCCAGCAGCTTACAGGGGGTTGGCACTGAAGCTTTCTTT. It is translated as CASSLQGVGTEAFF.

The CDR3 DNA follows: TGTGCCAGCAGCTTGACCCACTCTGGAAACACCATATATTTT. This sequence encodes CASSLTHSGNTIYF. V is TRBV5-5 and J is TRBJ1-3; D is unresolved. Trimming stripped 1 base from V and 0 bases from J, with 5 bases between. The CDR3 has 14 amino acids. Germline CDR1 and CDR2: SGHKS and YYEKEE (reference sequence).

CDR3 amino acids: CASSLGSGGRLETQYF. The CDR3 DNA sequence: TGTGCCAGCAGCTTAGGGAGCGGGGGGCGGTTAGAGACCCAGTACTTC. The V call is TRBV7-2, the J call TRBJ2-5, with TRBD2 identical over 9 bases. Per the germline V gene, CDR1 is SGHTA and CDR2 is FQGNSA. The CDR3 contains 16 residues. Trimming cost V 1 base and J 4 bases; bases outside gene matches: 7.

V usage is TRBV3-1 (or the pseudogene TRBV3-2) and J usage is TRBJ1-4; unclear D gene. Per the germline V gene, CDR1 is LGHDT and CDR2 is YNNKEL (reference sequence). CDR3 length: 17 residues. V lost 2 bases to trimming and J lost 2 bases, with 15 bases between them. The CDR3 DNA sequence: TGTGCCAGCAGCCAACGAGTCTCAACCAGGACTAATGAAAAACTGTTTTTT. Its protein is CASSQRVSTRTNEKLFF.

This clone was found once. The chain has TRBV28 and TRBJ1-4; the D is unclear. The V end was cut by 3 bases, the J end by 8 bases, with 10 bases between. The germline V gene has CDR1 MDHEN and CDR2 SYDVKM. The CDR3 contains 13 residues. For the CDR3, the DNA is TGTGCCAGCAGTTTTCCAGCGACAGAAAAACTGTTTTTT. It specifies CASSFPATEKLFF.

The V and J genes are TRBV5-4 and TRBJ1-1; 7 bases are shared with TRBD1. CDR3 length equals 14 residues. The germline V gene has CDR1 SGHNT and CDR2 YYREEE (reference sequence). The V and J ends lost 4 bases and 6 bases, in that order; junction bases with no gene match: 9. The CDR3 loop reads CASSRGGGGPEAFF. The DNA for the CDR3 is TGTGCCAGCAGCCGCGGAGGGGGCGGTCCTGAAGCTTTCTTT.

V gene TRBV11-3 combines with J gene TRBJ2-3; possibly TRBD2 for D (7 bases). The CDR3 contains 16 residues. Germline V lookup: CDR1 SGHNT, CDR2 YENEEA. The V end lost 0 bases, the J end lost 4 bases, and 14 bases lay between the germline ends. CDR3 sequence (DNA): TGTGCCAGCAGCTTAGACCTAGCGGAGGGGGCAGATACGCAGTATTTT. It specifies CASSLDLAEGADTQYF.

The rearrangement links TRBV11-3 to TRBJ1-1; D is perhaps TRBD1 (5 bases). V was trimmed by 1 base and J by 3 bases, leaving 9 bases between them. The CDR3 spans 14 residues. Germline V gene data show CDR1 as SGHNT and CDR2 as YENEEA. The CDR3 spells CASSLVGGDTEAFF. DNA of the CDR3: TGTGCCAGCAGCTTAGTAGGAGGGGACACTGAAGCTTTCTTT. The full variable domain, its missing parts supplied by reference TRBV11-3 and TRBJ1-1, is EAGVVQSPRYKIIEKKQPVAFWCNPISGHNTLYWYLQNLGQGPELLIRYENEEAVDDSQLPKDRFSAERLKGVDSTLKIQPAELGDSAVYLCASSLVGGDTEAFFGQGTRLTVV.

The chain combines TRBV9 with TRBJ1-2; 8 nucleotides line up with TRBD1. CDR3 length: 12 amino acids. Trimming at V came to 3 bases and at J to 8 bases, leaving 3 bases not matched to a gene. Germline CDR1 and CDR2: SGDLS and YYNGEE. CDR3 sequence: CASSAGGGGYTF. Here the CDR3 DNA reads TGTGCCAGCAGCGCAGGGGGCGGGGGCTACACCTTC.

This chain connects TRBV6-5 to TRBJ1-4; D is unresolved. CDR1 is MNHEY, CDR2 SVGAGI, per germline. Trimming removed 5 bases from V and 5 bases from J, with 12 bases in between. CDR3 size: 14 residues. CDR3 region: CASSTDPQNEKLFF. In nucleotides, the CDR3 is TGTGCCAGCAGTACAGACCCCCAAAATGAAAAACTGTTTTTT.

V is TRBV2 and J is TRBJ1-5; 8 bases align to TRBD1. Germline trimming cut 6 bases from V and 3 bases from J; bases unmatched to any gene: 4. Germline CDR1 SNHLY, CDR2 FYNNEI. CDR3 length equals 14 residues. The CDR3 spells CASRDRVNNQPQHF. The CDR3 DNA reads as TGTGCCAGCAGGGACAGGGTGAACAATCAGCCCCAGCATTTT.

This chain uses TRBV18 with TRBJ1-5; 7 bases match TRBD1. The ends lost 2 bases at V and 10 bases at J; junction bases unmatched: 14. From germline, CDR1 is KGHSH and CDR2 LQKENI. The CDR3 spans 16 residues. In DNA form, the CDR3 reads TGTGCCAGCTCACCAAGCGTGGGGACAGCAATCAGCCCCCAGCATTTT. This gives the protein CASSPSVGTAISPQHF.

The chain couples TRBV6-4 to TRBJ1-6; D is perhaps TRBD1 (5 bases). This CDR3 has 14 amino acids. The germline V gene has CDR1 MRHNA and CDR2 SNTAGT. Trimming stripped 7 bases from V and 10 bases from J, with 17 bases between. The CDR3 DNA is TGTGCCAGCAATCCGACAGAACCGCGCTCACCCCTCCACTTT. Translated, it gives CASNPTEPRSPLHF.

J is TRBJ2-2 and V is TRBV6-5; D is ambiguous. The germline CDR1 and CDR2 sequences are MNHEY and SVGAGI. The V and J ends lost 6 bases and 7 bases respectively, with 9 bases between them. The CDR3 consists of 12 residues. The CDR3 spells CASRGIIGELFF. CDR3 nucleotide sequence: TGTGCCAGCAGGGGAATCATCGGGGAGCTGTTTTTT.

This clone is a singleton in its sample. The chain carries TRBV3-1 (or the pseudogene TRBV3-2) and TRBJ1-1; D is undetermined. Germline CDR1 and CDR2: LGHDT and YNNKEL (reference sequence). The V gene lost 4 bases and the J gene lost 4 bases, with 10 bases spanning the gap. The length of the CDR3 is 13 residues. CDR3 residues: CASSPSGGTEAFF. The CDR3 DNA is TGTGCCAGCAGCCCGAGCGGAGGCACTGAAGCTTTCTTT.

The chain recombines TRBV7-9 with TRBJ1-5; D is ambiguous. Trimming took 7 bases from V and 0 from J, leaving 10 bases between them. The CDR3 covers 14 residues. Germline lookup yields CDR1 SEHNR and CDR2 FQNEAQ (reference sequence). As DNA, the CDR3 is TGTGCCAGCACGTCCAGCGTTAGCAATCAGCCCCAGCATTTT. Translated: CASTSSVSNQPQHF.

The V call is TRBV29-1, the J call TRBJ2-2; 9 nucleotides align to TRBD2. Germline V CDR1 and CDR2: SQVTM, ANQGSEA. CDR3 length equals 17 residues. With V trimmed by 6 bases and J by 3 bases, 14 bases remained unmatched. The CDR3, as DNA: TGCAGCGTCGTGTGGGCCGAATCTAGCGGGGACACCGGGGAGCTGTTTTTT. Translation gives CSVVWAESSGDTGELFF.

The V call is TRBV27, the J call TRBJ1-1; D not resolved. V lost 2 bases to trimming and J lost 1 base, with 8 bases between them. This CDR3 region has 14 residues. Germline assignment: CDR1 MNHEY and CDR2 SMNVEV (reference sequence). CDR3 nucleotide sequence: TGTGCCAGCAGTTTAGATGAGAGGAACACTGAAGCTTTCTTT. Translation: CASSLDERNTEAFF.

The V call is TRBV11-2, the J call TRBJ1-3; D is uncertain. The V gene's germline CDR1 is SGHAT and CDR2 FQNNGV. V was trimmed by 2 bases and J by 6 bases, leaving 5 bases between them. CDR3 length: 12 residues. CDR3 loop: CASSLMANTIYF. In nucleotides, the CDR3 is TGTGCCAGCAGCTTAATGGCAAACACCATATATTTT.

The gene calls are TRBV4-1 and TRBJ2-7; D might be TRBD1 or TRBD2, each matching 5 bases. Trimming cost V 4 bases and J 0 bases, with 10 bases left between them. Germline V gene data show CDR1 as MGHRA and CDR2 as YSYEKL. The CDR3 is 14 amino acids. DNA for the CDR3: TGCGCCAGCAGCCGGGACCCGGGCTCCTACGAGCAGTACGTC. It translates to CASSRDPGSYEQYV.

This chain links TRBV3-1 (or the pseudogene TRBV3-2) with TRBJ1-2, with 8 bases that match TRBD1. Trimming at V came to 3 bases and at J to 8 bases, leaving 8 bases not matched to a gene. The CDR3 has 14 amino acids. Looked up from germline, CDR1 is LGHDT and CDR2 is YNNKEL (reference sequence). The CDR3 protein is CASSHRTGSAGYTF. The CDR3 nucleotides read TGTGCCAGCAGCCACAGGACAGGGTCTGCGGGCTACACCTTC.